This TCR beta chain originates from a study of T-cell reconstitution after alpha-beta-depleted transplantation in children. General observations from the study: Approximately two months post-transplant, alpha-beta T cells reportedly originated from several hundred expanded graft clones. At the one-year point after transplant, T-cell counts and TCRbeta diversity were found to come mostly from T cells that had been newly produced. Some patients showed high day-60 TCRbeta diversity, which derived from surviving recipient T cells and thymic progenitors.

The CDR3 totals 13 residues. The germline V gene has CDR1 DFQATT and CDR2 SNEGSKA (reference sequence). Trimming took off 6 bases at V and 3 bases at J, with 14 bases between the two ends. Worth noting for this clonotype: What it recognizes is unknown.

Unique molecular identifiers were incorporated into the prepared TCRbeta library. TCRdb ran MiXCR on the PCR reads and lists one entry per CDR3 protein. The data show 550,000 to 600,000 distinct CDR3 sequences, with around 23% seen just once and roughly an eighth held by the top ten. Sequenced material: PBMCs, mostly from graft donor cells, taken 360 days after TCRalphabeta/CD19-depleted stem cell transplant. The sequence was obtained from a boy younger than two who had a stem cell transplant for acute myeloid leukemia, so the T cells may come from the graft donor. The chain combines TRBV20-1 with TRBJ1-2; no clear D gene. The CDR3 DNA reads TGCAGTGCCAATTCGGCGGAATACTATGGCTACACCTTC. As protein: CSANSAEYYGYTF.